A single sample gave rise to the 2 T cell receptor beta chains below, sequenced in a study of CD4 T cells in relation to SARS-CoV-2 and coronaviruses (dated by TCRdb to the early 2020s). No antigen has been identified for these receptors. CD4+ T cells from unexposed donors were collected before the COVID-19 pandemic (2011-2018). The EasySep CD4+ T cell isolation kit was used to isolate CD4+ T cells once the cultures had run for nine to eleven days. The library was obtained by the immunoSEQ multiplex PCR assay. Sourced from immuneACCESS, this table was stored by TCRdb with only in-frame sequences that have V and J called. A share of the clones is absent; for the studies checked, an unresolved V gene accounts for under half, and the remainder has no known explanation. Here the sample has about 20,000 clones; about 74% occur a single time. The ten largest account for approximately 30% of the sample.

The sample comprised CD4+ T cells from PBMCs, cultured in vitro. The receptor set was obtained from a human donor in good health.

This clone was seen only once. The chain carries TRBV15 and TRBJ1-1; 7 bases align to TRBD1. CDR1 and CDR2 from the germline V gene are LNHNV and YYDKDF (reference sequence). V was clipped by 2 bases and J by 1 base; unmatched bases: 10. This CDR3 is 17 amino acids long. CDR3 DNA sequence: TGTGCCACCAGCAGATTATTCGCCGGGACAGCGAACACTGAAGCTTTCTTT. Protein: CATSRLFAGTANTEAFF.

The CDR3 bases are TGTGCCAGCAGCTTAGTTGGGTCCGGCAGGTTCTTATCCTACGAGCAGTACTTC. Protein sequence: CASSLVGSGRFLSYEQYF. The V gene is TRBV7-9, the J gene TRBJ2-7; D not certain. V lost 1 base, J lost 1 base, and 20 bases lay in between. CDR1 is SEHNR, CDR2 FQNEAQ, per germline (reference sequence). The CDR3 contains 18 residues.